The present TCR beta chain was sequenced within a study of blood T cells in healthy people across ages (dated by TCRdb to 2015 to 2017). A note on the overall study: In model experiments, template switching captured about one uniquely barcoded TCR beta cDNA molecule for every two T cells. Age-related changes in TCR beta repertoire diversity were measured in the study by deep sequencing normalized with unique cDNA molecular identifiers. The donors were split into four age groups: young (average about 16 years), middle-aged (nearly 40), aged (over 55) and long-lived (82). To avoid experimental bias, donors of different ages were distributed randomly across sequencing lanes. Two additional independent replicas of 1 million unique cDNA reads from the same blood draw were analyzed for two donors (one aged 18 to 30 and one aged 80 or older). Results and caveats for the whole study, not just this receptor: Because profiling used bulk unsorted PBMCs, naive and antigen-experienced compartments could not be compared conclusively. Total diversity estimates from one million sequenced T cells were considered lower bounds and underestimates. As age increased, observed TCR beta diversity per million T cells dropped in a roughly linear way, and a significant reduction was already evident by age roughly 36. Compared with the aged group, the long-lived group had more naive CD4+ T cells, fewer expanded clones and increased TCR diversity, a pattern suggesting age selection. Observed TCR beta diversity correlated strongly with the percentage of naive T cells measured by flow cytometry. Because the CMV infection status of the donors was unknown, age-related changes in expanded clonotypes may potentially have been confounded.

The donors were about 40 Caucasian individuals from Russia, aged roughly 6 to 90 years, who were systemically healthy. Ten milliliters of peripheral blood were drawn from each donor into EDTA-treated Vacutainer tubes. PBMCs were isolated by Ficoll-Paque density-gradient centrifugation, with at least 7 million obtained per sample. Total RNA, at least 6 micrograms per sample, was extracted from PBMCs with Trizol reagent. For every donor, an aliquot of PBMCs went through flow cytometry to measure the percentages of naive CD45RAhigh/CD27high T cells. On this clonotype itself: This clone's antigen is unknown. Base qualities are not provided; no much larger clone lies one nucleotide away.

At the junction V is shortened by 4 bases and J by 7 bases, with 10 bases in between. According to the germline V gene, CDR1 reads SGHTA and CDR2 reads FQGTGA. From the cysteine up to the phenylalanine, the CDR3 has a length of 13 residues. Of all the DNA, just the CDR3 is kept, 39 bases in frame from base 1. The library relied on 5' RACE. The data were produced on an Illumina HiSeq 2500. A second PCR of about 7 to 12 cycles was performed with a sample-barcoded 5' primer and a J-beta primer mix. A unique molecular identifier was introduced onto each TCR beta cDNA molecule by a template-switch 5' adaptor carrying 12 random nucleotides. Each sample yielded at least 2.5 million CDR3-containing paired-end reads. First-strand cDNA was synthesized from all RNA with the Mint cDNA synthesis kit, primed by a TRBC-specific oligonucleotide. Following uracil-DNA glycosylase treatment, all cDNA underwent a first 18-cycle PCR with the universal primers M1SS and BC2_uni_R. Processing in the source paper ran as follows. For normalization, 1 million high-quality reads, each with a distinct molecular identifier, were randomly selected from each sample. Reads sharing molecular identifiers were discarded rather than binned into consensus sequences. CDR3 identification, clonotype clustering and error correction used MiTCR with a Q25 quality threshold and the strictest error-elimination algorithm. A nonparametric unseen species model using Euler transformation provided a lower-bound estimate of total TCR beta diversity. Starting from the raw public reads, TCRdb applied fastp trimming at Q25, assembled clones with MiXCR and retained in-frame beta chains. CDR3 protein duplicates are merged, each entry listing the most common genes and DNA. The V and J calls and clone size are TCRdb's, not the authors'. This sample is represented by 780,000 or so distinct CDR3 sequences; approximately 53% of them were singletons. The ten largest clones represent about 42% of the sample.

The sample consisted of blood. The chain is assembled from TRBV7-3 and TRBJ2-2; possibly the D gene is TRBD1, per 6 matching bases. This TCR came from a man older than 75 in good health. The DNA sequence is as follows: TGTGCCAGCAGCTCCCAACAGGGCGGGGAGCTGTTTTTT. Its translation reads: CASSSQQGGELFF.